This T cell receptor beta chain was recovered during a study of T cells in Graves' hyperthyroidism and ophthalmopathy (dated by TCRdb to about 2019). General notes on the study: Peripheral blood was collected at initial diagnosis, before any treatment. A discovery cohort of about a hundred patients, 43 with Graves' ophthalmopathy and 55 to 60 with stable Graves' hyperthyroidism, was used to find distinguishing TCR V-J signatures. Prospective prediction of ophthalmopathy was tested in an independent validation cohort of under 20 hyperthyroidism patients and 17 patients who later progressed to ophthalmopathy. The approximately 98 discovery patients were randomly divided into training and test sets at a 7:3 ratio. The study also compared thyroid tissue and blood T-cell repertoires from five or six Graves' hyperthyroidism patients. After blood sampling, hyperthyroidism patients were treated with methimazole at a starting dose of 30 mg daily, and ophthalmopathy patients were treated with high-dose intravenous methylprednisolone. The paper describes TCR Vbeta CDR3 sequencing of 140 or so peripheral blood samples, made up of about 40 ophthalmopathy patients, more than 70 hyperthyroidism patients and about 17 progressor patients. The research as a whole found: In validation, the model predicted progression to ophthalmopathy a median of 6.5 months before onset, with about 67% sensitivity and almost 75% specificity. Most expanded thyroid clonotypes (frequency above 0.001) were also detected in blood, suggesting blood repertoires may reflect thyroid immune responses. No statistical method was used to set the sample size in advance, and investigators knew the group allocation. Ophthalmopathy was separated from stable hyperthyroidism by a 13 V-J signature model, with about 88% sensitivity and 81% to 83% specificity obtained in cross-validation and 80%/75% obtained in testing.

TCR beta CDR3 regions were amplified from RNA transcripts. A first-round RT-PCR of the TCR CDR3 used the HTBI primer set with the Qiagen OneStep RT-PCR kit. Libraries were constructed in a second round of multiplex PCR, after which size selection and purification were carried out. Sequencing of the libraries was done on an Illumina HiSeq2000 using paired-end 100 bp reads. As for the authors' bioinformatics: Raw data were processed with SOAPnuke, discarding reads with adapters, uncalled bases, mean Phred below 15, or no exact constant-primer or identifier match. High-quality paired reads were merged with COPE v1.2.5, and unique nucleotide sequences were defined as clonotypes. MiTCR v1.1 was used to align the clonotypes against IMGT TRBV, TRBD and TRBJ reference segments. Only V-J combinations with frequency above 0.0001, covering roughly 99% of repertoires, were analysed. The TCS score was defined as the ratio of F50 (clonal expansion) to E x V (chaos), calculated using BLOSUM62-based TCRdist between CDR3 peptides within each V-J. Welch's t-statistics and random forest reduced around 520 V-J features to 10 to 15, which were used in a naive Bayes classifier (R e1071). TCRdb passed the public sequencing reads through fastp at Q25 and MiXCR, retaining productive beta sequences. Identical CDR3 proteins give one entry, which carries the most common genes and DNA. These V and J calls rely on TCRdb rather than the paper's analysis. Counted in this sample were some 490,000 distinct CDR3 sequences; around a fifth of them appeared once. Around 47% of the sample is taken by the ten largest.

Moderately to severely active disease, a Clinical Activity Score of at least 3, a NOSPECS grade of at least 4, and a duration under 3 months were present in ophthalmopathy patients. Exclusion was applied to patients with uncontrolled infections, other autoimmune diseases, pregnancy or lactation. Clinical symptoms, serum thyroxine and TRAb, thyroid ultrasound, and orbital computed tomography formed the basis for the diagnoses. PBMCs were separated from 10 ml of fresh peripheral blood using Ficoll-Paque density gradient centrifugation. Trizol reagent was used to extract total RNA, and RNA quality was then checked on an Agilent 2100 Bioanalyzer. This clonotype was seen just once. The specificity of this receptor is unknown. Per-base qualities were not stored, and no clone one base away is much larger. A single read counts as weak evidence. Reading the germline V gene gives CDR1 MGHRA and CDR2 YSYEKL. V drops 1 base and J drops 4 bases, leaving 17 bases in between. The CDR3 runs 16 amino acids, cysteine and phenylalanine included. Only the CDR3 region is kept as DNA, spanning 48 bases read in frame from base 1.

This TCR was recovered from a woman in her sixties or seventies with Graves' ophthalmopathy. This sequence uses TRBV4-1 and TRBJ2-7; tentative D gene TRBD2, with 6 bases matching. The sample taken for sequencing was blood. DNA sequence: TGCGCCAGCAGCCAAGGTGGAGCGGGCTCTGGGTACGAGCAGTACTTC. Protein translation: CASSQGGAGSGYEQYF.